This TCR beta chain was captured by sequencing in a study of OX40 agonist ivuxolimab in advanced cancers. About the investigation overall: Ivuxolimab, which targeted the costimulatory receptor OX40 (CD134), was an agonistic, fully human IgG2 monoclonal antibody. Intravenous ivuxolimab was administered to patients every 2 weeks at six dose levels: 0.01, 0.1, 0.3, 1.5, 3 and 10 mg/kg. Of the 50 to 55 patients in dose escalation, some 20 had hepatocellular carcinoma, roughly 15 had melanoma, 9 had renal cell carcinoma and 9 had head and neck cancer. In the dose-escalation cohort, 70% to 85% of patients were male, and the mean age was approximately 60 years, with a range of roughly 20 to 85. Patients were allowed to have had prior anti-PD-1, anti-PD-L1 or anti-CTLA-4 therapy, and around 43% of the dose-escalation patients had been treated with checkpoint inhibitors. Three dose-escalation patients achieved partial responses, one with hepatocellular carcinoma and two with cutaneous melanoma. The point of sequencing TCRbeta in the periphery was to test whether ivuxolimab changed TCR sequence diversity and drove clonal T-cell expansion. The paper covers the monotherapy dose-escalation part of the phase I ivuxolimab trial, which included N ≈ 50 patients. The investigation overall reported the following: Antigen specificity was not determined for the clonally expanded peripheral T cells. Low levels of normalized T-cell clonal expansion were also shown by some nonresponding patients. At doses of 0.1 to 3.0 mg/kg, clonal expansion of both CD4+ and CD8+ T cells in blood was seen between baseline and week 6. On average, CD8+ T cells showed more expanded clones than CD4+ T cells after ivuxolimab. In the 0.1-3.0 mg/kg groups, partial responders had among the lowest normalized peripheral clonal expansion, particularly in CD8+ T cells.

With respect to this clone: Its antigen has not been determined. Per-base quality was not reported, and no clone a single base away is much larger than it.

Patients with autoimmune disease history or receiving systemic immunosuppression were excluded from the trial. Peripheral blood for TCR sequencing was drawn from every dose cohort at baseline, at cycle 4 day 1 and at cycle 7 day 1. The samples were taken from a phase I, first-in-human, multicenter, open-label dose-escalation trial of ivuxolimab. Adults with locally advanced or metastatic melanoma, renal cell, hepatocellular, or head and neck squamous cell carcinoma were enrolled in the trial. Before TCR sequencing, CD4+ T cells and CD8+ T cells were sorted from peripheral blood as separate populations. Genomic DNA was extracted from sorted cells for sequencing of the TCRbeta CDR3 region. The immunoSEQ Assay was used for sequencing of TCRbeta CDR3 regions. TCRdb mirrors the immuneACCESS table, restricted to in-frame sequences. Some clones are absent from its copies; in checked studies, under half trace to an unresolved V gene, and the reason for the others is unknown. The sample contains over 60,000 clones, around 86% of them found a single time. Of the sample, more than 0.6% is held by the ten largest clones.

The CDR3 has 12 amino acids, counting the end cysteine and phenylalanine. The sequence is cut down to CDR3 DNA, 36 bases in frame from base 1. For CDR1 and CDR2, the germline V gene lists SGHRS and YFSETQ. Deletion took 2 bases off V and 1 base off J, with a span of 3 bases between the germline ends. The TCR was taken from an adult with an advanced solid tumor such as melanoma, head and neck, liver or kidney cancer. Rearrangement joined TRBV5-1 to TRBJ2-5, with no confident D gene call. The sequenced sample was CD4+ or CD8+ T cells sorted from blood, obtained in a trial of the OX40 agonist ivuxolimab. CDR3 sequence: CASSFPQETQYF. The DNA sequence is TGCGCCAGCAGCTTTCCCCAAGAGACCCAGTACTTC. Here the CDR3 is joined to the reference TRBV5-1 and TRBJ2-5 genes, and the full variable domain is: KAGVTQTPRYLIKTRGQQVTLSCSPISGHRSVSWYQQTPGQGLQFLFEYFSETQRNKGNFPGRFSGRQFSNSRSEMNVSTLELGDSALYLCASSFPQETQYFGPGTRLLVL.